This entry features one TCR beta chain sequence. Its antigen is as yet unknown. Sequencing was performed with immunoSEQ multiplex PCR; in TCRdb, only in-frame clones are kept and a portion is missing. The sample yields tens of thousands of clones, 84% seen once. CDR3 size: 17 residues. V lost 6 bases and J 1 base, leaving 20 bases between the germline ends. Germline V gene sequence: CDR1 WNHNN, CDR2 SYGVQD (reference sequence). This sample is part of a study of cytomegalovirus exposure and HLA in healthy donors. Turning to the study itself: Later analysis reported that the roughly 120 validation repertoires shared the platform of the approximately 620 first-cohort repertoires. Study findings and constraints: Listed as cytomegalovirus-associated were 150 or so TCR beta chains.

This rearrangement joins TRBV10-1 to TRBJ2-3, with D possibly matching TRBD1 (5 bases). This TCR was sampled from a woman younger than 30 in good health and CMV-seropositive. The sample taken for sequencing was PBMCs. The CDR3 here is CASSGIRGVNRTDTQYF. The DNA for the CDR3 is TGCGCCAGCAGCGGCATTAGGGGTGTTAACCGCACAGATACGCAGTATTTT.